Below, one T cell receptor (beta chain) is given with its context. V lost 2 bases and J lost 4, with 11 bases in between. The V gene's germline CDR1 is MNHNS and CDR2 SASEGT. This CDR3 spans 14 amino acids. Libraries were prepared by immunoSEQ multiplex PCR; TCRdb keeps only in-frame clonotypes and omits some of them. Among roughly 440,000 clones, approximately 89% were seen once, and the ten largest hold approximately 12%. This sample is drawn from a study of blood T cell repertoires in COVID-19. Turning to the study itself: The United States, Italy and Spain were the sources of the acute and convalescent COVID-19 samples.

Seattle patient enrollment occurred during active infection, with longitudinal follow-up thereafter. Sequenced input: peripheral blood. This chain uses TRBV6-1 with TRBJ1-1; the D is unclear. This sequence was found in a woman between 45 and 60 years old with COVID-19, enrolled during active disease. DNA of the CDR3: TGTGCCAGCAGTGAACATGGAGGTGGCACTGAAGCTTTCTTT. Translated: CASSEHGGGTEAFF.